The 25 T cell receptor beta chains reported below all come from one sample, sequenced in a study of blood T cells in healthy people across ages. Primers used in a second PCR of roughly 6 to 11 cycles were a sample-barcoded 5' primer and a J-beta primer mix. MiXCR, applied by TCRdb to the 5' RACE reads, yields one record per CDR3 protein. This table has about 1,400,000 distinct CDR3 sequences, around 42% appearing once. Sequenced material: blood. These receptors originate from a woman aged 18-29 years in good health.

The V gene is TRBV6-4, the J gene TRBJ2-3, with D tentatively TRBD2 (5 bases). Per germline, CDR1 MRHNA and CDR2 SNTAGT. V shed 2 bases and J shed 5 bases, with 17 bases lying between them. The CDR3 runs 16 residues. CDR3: CASSDAPRVFGDTQYF. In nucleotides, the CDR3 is TGTGCCAGCAGTGACGCTCCGAGGGTGTTTGGAGATACGCAGTATTTT.

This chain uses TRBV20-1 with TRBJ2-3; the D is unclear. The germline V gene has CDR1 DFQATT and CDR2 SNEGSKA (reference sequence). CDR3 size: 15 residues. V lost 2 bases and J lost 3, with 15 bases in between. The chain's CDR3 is CSARPDFSVTDTQYF. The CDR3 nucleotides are TGCAGTGCTAGACCTGACTTTTCCGTTACAGATACGCAGTATTTT.

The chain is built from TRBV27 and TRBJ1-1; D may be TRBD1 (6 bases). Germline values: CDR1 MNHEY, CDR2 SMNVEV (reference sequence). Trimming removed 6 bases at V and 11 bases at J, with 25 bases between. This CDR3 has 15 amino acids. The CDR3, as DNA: TGTGCCAGCAGGCCCGACAGGACTTGGTCCACAGGGGCTTTCTTT. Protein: CASRPDRTWSTGAFF.

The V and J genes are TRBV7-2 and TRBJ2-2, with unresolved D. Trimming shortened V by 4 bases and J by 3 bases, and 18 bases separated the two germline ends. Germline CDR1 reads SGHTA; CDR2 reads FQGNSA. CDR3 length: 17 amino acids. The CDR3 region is CASSSLYDRKDTGELFF. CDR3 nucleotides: TGTGCCAGCAGCTCACTTTACGACCGAAAGGACACCGGGGAGCTGTTTTTT. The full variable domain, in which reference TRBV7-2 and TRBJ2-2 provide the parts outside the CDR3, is GAGVSQSPSNKVTEKGKDVELRCDPISGHTALYWYRQSLGQGLEFLIYFQGNSAPDKSGLPSDRFSAERTGGSVSTLTIQRTQQEDSAVYLCASSSLYDRKDTGELFFGEGSRLTVL.

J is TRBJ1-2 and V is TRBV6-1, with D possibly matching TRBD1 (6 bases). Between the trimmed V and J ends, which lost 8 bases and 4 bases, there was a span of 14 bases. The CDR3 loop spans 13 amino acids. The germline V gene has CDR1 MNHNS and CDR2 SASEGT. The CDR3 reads CASGNRDTYGYTF. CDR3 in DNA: TGTGCCAGCGGAAACCGGGACACCTATGGCTACACCTTC.

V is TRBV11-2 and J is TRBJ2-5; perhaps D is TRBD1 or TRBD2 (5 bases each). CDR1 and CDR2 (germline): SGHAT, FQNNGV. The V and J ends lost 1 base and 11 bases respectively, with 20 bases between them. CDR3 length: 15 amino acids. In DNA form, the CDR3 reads TGTGCCAGCAGCTTAGCACCCTTGCGTCTGGGGGAGCAGTACTTC. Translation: CASSLAPLRLGEQYF.

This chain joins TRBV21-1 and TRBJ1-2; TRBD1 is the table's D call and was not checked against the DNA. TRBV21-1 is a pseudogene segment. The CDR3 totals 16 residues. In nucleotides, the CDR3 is TGTGCCAGCAGCCAAAAAGCTGGGGGGCTCTTCTATGGCTACACCTTC. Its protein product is CASSQKAGGLFYGYTF.

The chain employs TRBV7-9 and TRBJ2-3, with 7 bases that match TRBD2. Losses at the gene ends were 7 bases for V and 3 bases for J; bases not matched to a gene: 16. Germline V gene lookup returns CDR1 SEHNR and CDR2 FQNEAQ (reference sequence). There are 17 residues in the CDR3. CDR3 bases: TGTGCCAGCACCAGACTTTTTGGGGAGGGCCTTACAGATACGCAGTATTTT. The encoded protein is CASTRLFGEGLTDTQYF. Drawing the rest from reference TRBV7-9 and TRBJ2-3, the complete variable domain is DTGVSQNPRHKITKRGQNVTFRCDPISEHNRLYWYRQTLGQGPEFLTYFQNEAQLEKSRLLSDRFSAERPKGSFSTLEIQRTEQGDSAMYLCASTRLFGEGLTDTQYFGPGTRLTVL.

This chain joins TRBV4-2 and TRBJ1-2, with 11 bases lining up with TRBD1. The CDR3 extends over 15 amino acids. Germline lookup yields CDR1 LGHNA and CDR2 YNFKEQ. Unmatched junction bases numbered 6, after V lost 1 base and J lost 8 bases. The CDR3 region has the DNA TGTGCCAGCAGCCAAGGGACAGGGGGCGCGTTAGGCTACACCTTC. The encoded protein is CASSQGTGGALGYTF.

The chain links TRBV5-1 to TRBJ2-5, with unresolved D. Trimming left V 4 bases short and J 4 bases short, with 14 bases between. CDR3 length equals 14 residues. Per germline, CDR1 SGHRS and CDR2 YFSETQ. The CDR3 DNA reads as TGCGCCAGCAGCAACTCTGGTCCGGGAGAGACCCAGTACTTC. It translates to CASSNSGPGETQYF. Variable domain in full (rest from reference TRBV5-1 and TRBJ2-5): KAGVTQTPRYLIKTRGQQVTLSCSPISGHRSVSWYQQTPGQGLQFLFEYFSETQRNKGNFPGRFSGRQFSNSRSEMNVSTLELGDSALYLCASSNSGPGETQYFGPGTRLLVL.

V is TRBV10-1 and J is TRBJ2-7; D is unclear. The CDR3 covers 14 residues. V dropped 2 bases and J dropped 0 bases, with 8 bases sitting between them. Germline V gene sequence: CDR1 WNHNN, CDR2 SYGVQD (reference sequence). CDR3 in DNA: TGCGCCAGCAGTGAGGGACCGAGCTCCTACGAGCAGTACTTC. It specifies CASSEGPSSYEQYF.

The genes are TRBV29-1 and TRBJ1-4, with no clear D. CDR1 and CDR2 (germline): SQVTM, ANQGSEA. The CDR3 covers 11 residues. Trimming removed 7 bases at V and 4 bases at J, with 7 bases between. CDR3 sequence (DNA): TGCAGCGCCGAGGATAATGAAAAACTGTTTTTT. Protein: CSAEDNEKLFF. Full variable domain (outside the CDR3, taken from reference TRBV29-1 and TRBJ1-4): SAVISQKPSRDICQRGTSLTIQCQVDSQVTMMFWYRQQPGQSLTLIATANQGSEATYESGFVIDKFPISRPNLTFSTLTVSNMSPEDSSIYLCSAEDNEKLFFGSGTQLSVL.

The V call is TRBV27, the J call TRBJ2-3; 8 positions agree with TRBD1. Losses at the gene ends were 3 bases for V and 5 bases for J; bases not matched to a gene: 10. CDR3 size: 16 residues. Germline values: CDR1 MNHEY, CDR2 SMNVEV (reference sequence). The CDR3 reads CASSFSLTGAVDTQYF. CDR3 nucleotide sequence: TGTGCCAGCAGTTTCTCCTTGACAGGGGCTGTAGATACGCAGTATTTT.

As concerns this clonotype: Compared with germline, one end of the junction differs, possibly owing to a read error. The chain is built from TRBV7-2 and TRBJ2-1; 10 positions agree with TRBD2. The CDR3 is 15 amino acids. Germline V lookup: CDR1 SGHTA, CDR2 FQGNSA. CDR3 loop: CANSFWTSGYNEQFF. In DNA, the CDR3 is TGTGCCAACAGCTTCTGGACTAGCGGTTACAATGAGCAGTTCTTC. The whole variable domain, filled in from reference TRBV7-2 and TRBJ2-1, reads GAGVSQSPSNKVTEKGKDVELRCDPISGHTALYWYRQSLGQGLEFLIYFQGNSAPDKSGLPSDRFSAERTGGSVSTLTIQRTQQEDSAVYLCANSFWTSGYNEQFFGPGTRLTVL.

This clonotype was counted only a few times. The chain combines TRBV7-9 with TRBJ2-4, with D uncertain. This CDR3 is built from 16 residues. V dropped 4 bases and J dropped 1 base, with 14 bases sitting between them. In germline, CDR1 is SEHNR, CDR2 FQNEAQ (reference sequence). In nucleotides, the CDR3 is TGTGCCAGCAGCTCCGGACGCCCTGCGGCCAAAAACATTCAGTACTTC. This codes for CASSSGRPAAKNIQYF.

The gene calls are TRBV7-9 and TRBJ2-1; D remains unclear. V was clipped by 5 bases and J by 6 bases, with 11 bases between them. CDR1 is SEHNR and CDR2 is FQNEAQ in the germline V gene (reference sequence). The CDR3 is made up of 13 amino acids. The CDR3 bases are TGTGCCAGCAGCCGATCTAAGGGCAATGAGCAGTTCTTC. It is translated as CASSRSKGNEQFF. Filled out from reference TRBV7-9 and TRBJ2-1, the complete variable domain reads DTGVSQNPRHKITKRGQNVTFRCDPISEHNRLYWYRQTLGQGPEFLTYFQNEAQLEKSRLLSDRFSAERPKGSFSTLEIQRTEQGDSAMYLCASSRSKGNEQFFGPGTRLTVL.

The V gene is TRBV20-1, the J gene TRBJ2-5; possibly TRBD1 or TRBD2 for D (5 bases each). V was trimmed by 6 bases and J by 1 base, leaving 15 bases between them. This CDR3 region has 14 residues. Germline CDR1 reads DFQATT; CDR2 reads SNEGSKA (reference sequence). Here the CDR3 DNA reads TGCAGTGCCACGCCCGGGACCCTCCAAGAGACCCAGTACTTC. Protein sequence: CSATPGTLQETQYF.

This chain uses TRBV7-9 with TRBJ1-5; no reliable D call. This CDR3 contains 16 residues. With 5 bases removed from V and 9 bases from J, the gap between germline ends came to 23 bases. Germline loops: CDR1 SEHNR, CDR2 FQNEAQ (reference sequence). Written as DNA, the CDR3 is TGTGCCAGCAGCCCCCTGAGGATGGAGGATCCATGGCCCCAGCATTTT. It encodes CASSPLRMEDPWPQHF.

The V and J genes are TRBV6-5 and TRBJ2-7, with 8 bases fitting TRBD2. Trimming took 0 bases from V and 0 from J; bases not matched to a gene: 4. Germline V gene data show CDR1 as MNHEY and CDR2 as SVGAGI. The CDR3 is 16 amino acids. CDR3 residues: CASSYSLLADSYEQYF. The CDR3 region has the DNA TGTGCCAGCAGTTACTCGCTACTAGCGGACTCCTACGAGCAGTACTTC.

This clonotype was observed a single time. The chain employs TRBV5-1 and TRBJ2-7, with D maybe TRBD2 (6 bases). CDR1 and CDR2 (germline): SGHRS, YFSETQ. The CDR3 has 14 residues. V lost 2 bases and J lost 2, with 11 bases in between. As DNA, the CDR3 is TGCGCCAGCAGCTTTGGGACTTCTACCTACGAGCAGTACTTC. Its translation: CASSFGTSTYEQYF.

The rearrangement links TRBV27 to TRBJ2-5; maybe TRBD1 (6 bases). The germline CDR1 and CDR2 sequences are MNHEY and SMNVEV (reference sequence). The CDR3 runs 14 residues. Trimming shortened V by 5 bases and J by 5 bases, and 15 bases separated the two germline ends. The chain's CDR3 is CASSVRDIGETQYF. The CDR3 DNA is TGTGCCAGCAGTGTCCGGGACATCGGGGAGACCCAGTACTTC.

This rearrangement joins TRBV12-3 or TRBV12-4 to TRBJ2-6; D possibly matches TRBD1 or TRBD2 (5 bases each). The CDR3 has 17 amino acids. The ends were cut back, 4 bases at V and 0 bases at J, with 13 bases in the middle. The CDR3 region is CASSSRESLSGANVLTF. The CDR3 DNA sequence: TGTGCCAGCAGTTCCAGGGAGTCCCTCTCTGGGGCCAACGTCCTGACTTTC.

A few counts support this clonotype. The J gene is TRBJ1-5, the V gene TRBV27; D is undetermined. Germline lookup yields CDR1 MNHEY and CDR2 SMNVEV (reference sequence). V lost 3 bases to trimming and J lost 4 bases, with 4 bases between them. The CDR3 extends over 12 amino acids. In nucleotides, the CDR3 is TGTGCCAGCAGTTTCTTTAATCAGCCCCAGCATTTT. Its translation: CASSFFNQPQHF.

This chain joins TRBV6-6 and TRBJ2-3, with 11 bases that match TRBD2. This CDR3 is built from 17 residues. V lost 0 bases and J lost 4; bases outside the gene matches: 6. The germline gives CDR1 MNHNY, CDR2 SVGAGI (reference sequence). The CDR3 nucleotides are TGTGCCAGCAGTTACTCGACGCTAGCGGGAGGCCCAGATACGCAGTATTTT. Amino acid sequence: CASSYSTLAGGPDTQYF.

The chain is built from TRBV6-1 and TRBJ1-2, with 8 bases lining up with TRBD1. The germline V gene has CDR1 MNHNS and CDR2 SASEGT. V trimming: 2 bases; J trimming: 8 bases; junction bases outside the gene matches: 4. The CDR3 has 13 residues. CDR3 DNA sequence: TGTGCCAGCAGTGAACAGGGGGCGCGGGGCTACACCTTC. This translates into CASSEQGARGYTF.